The TCR beta chain described here comes from a study of cytomegalovirus exposure and HLA in healthy donors. Study outcomes and limitations: Reportedly, cytomegalovirus status was diagnosed with high sensitivity and specificity. Highest at DRB1 and lowest at HLA-C, TCR association rates differed among HLA loci in a later analysis. What TCR beta sequences reportedly achieved was accurate prediction of HLA-A and HLA-B alleles in most subjects. In a later analysis, parvovirus B19, influenza, CMV and Epstein-Barr virus appeared linked to several top co-occurrence clusters.

Worth noting for this clone: Its antigen remains unidentified.

Both 60 Vbeta primers and 13 Jbeta primers went into the PCR. Using immunoSEQ multiplex PCR, the repertoire was profiled, and TCRdb retains in-frame clones only, with some absent. The repertoire holds around 100,000 clones, with 65% to 80% as singletons. The CDR3 runs 14 residues. Germline CDR1 and CDR2: MNHNY and SVGAGI (reference sequence). Trimming cost V 4 bases and J 0 bases, with 9 bases left between them. The gene calls are TRBV6-6 and TRBJ1-1; possible D gene TRBD1, 5 bases. The receptor comes from a woman aged 40 to 50 in good health and CMV-seronegative. Source material: PBMCs. In DNA, the CDR3 is TGTGCCAGCAGTTCGGTGACAGTGAACACTGAAGCTTTCTTT. Residues: CASSSVTVNTEAFF.